The clone carrying this TCR beta chain was seen a single time. Its antigen remains unidentified. The data belong to a study of persistence of HIV-infected CD4 T cells. The immunoSEQ assay was version 4, run in survey mode. Some clones are missing from TCRdb's copy, which holds only in-frame ones; the method was immunoSEQ multiplex PCR. The table shows more than 35,000 clones, with about 87% occurring only once. Anti-CD3/anti-CD28 beads served as a nonspecific positive control stimulus. Sorting selected CD4+ T cells upregulating both CD40 ligand and CD69. Sequencing was performed on CD4+ T cells sorted from PBMCs after 18-hour stimulation, taken from a patient who received antiretroviral therapy. The TCR sequence derives from an adult man with HIV who was CMV-seropositive.

CDR3 sequence: CASSSRASNTGELFF. The CDR3 bases are TGTGCCAGCAGCTCCAGGGCTTCGAACACCGGGGAGCTGTTTTTT. The chain links TRBV9 to TRBJ2-2, with D possibly matching TRBD1 (5 bases). The CDR3 has 15 amino acids. Trimming removed 4 bases from V and 0 bases from J, with 10 bases in between. Germline CDR1 is SGDLS and CDR2 is YYNGEE.